The entry that follows covers one TCR beta chain sequence. The target of this receptor is not known. Base qualities are not at hand, and no much larger clone is one base apart. Each collaborating institution followed its own protocols to collect whole blood in K2EDTA tubes. For TCRbeta analysis, collaborator samples were shipped as frozen whole blood, as isolated PBMCs, or as DNA extracted from either sample type. TCRbeta CDR3 regions were amplified from genomic DNA by means of the immunoSEQ Assay, a bias-controlled multiplex PCR. From the authors' description of their analysis: Within the assay, amplification of reference gene primers was used to estimate how many nucleated cells each sample contained. To quantify the absolute abundance of each unique TCRbeta CDR3 rearrangement, sequence reads were collapsed and filtered. For each sample, productive Simpson clonality was calculated by taking the square root of Simpson's diversity index across productive rearrangements. TCRdb carries this immuneACCESS record with in-frame sequences only. Its versions omit some clonotypes, under half of them owing to an unresolved V gene in the studies checked, with the rest unexplained. That table supplies the V and J calls and clone size; D and trimming were determined from the DNA. The sample records roughly 70,000 clones, 70% to 90% of which are singletons. The ten most abundant clones make up around 1.3% of the sample.

This specimen comes from a study of blood T cell repertoires in COVID-19 (dated by TCRdb to the early 2020s). Some background on the complete study: The collaborator samples originated in the United States, Italy and Spain and spanned the acute and convalescent phases of COVID-19. The repertoires were released in a freely available public database meant as a resource for research on the immune response to SARS-CoV-2. The material from the prospective study consisted of cDNA or gDNA derived from T cells, B-cell-depleted T cells, or PBMCs. Samples were obtained from the ongoing ImmuneRACE study (first 160 participants) and from over a thousand subjects provided by 6 global collaborators. The sample metadata nearly always contained a de-identified subject ID, COVID-19 status, age in years and sex. The dataset comprised deeply sampled blood TCRbeta repertoires from subjects exposed to, actively infected with, or recovered from COVID-19. Where HLA class I and class II types were available, the types were taken from metadata supplied by the sample provider, not from assay-based typing. Summary of the overall study and its limitations: The quantity of clinical and demographic metadata differed by source and by participant and was supplied without curation.

Its CDR3 holds 13 amino acids, cysteine through phenylalanine. Only the CDR3 DNA stays, 39 bases, in frame from base 1. V and J are truncated by 7 bases and 5 bases respectively, leaving an intervening sequence of 14 bases. CDR1 SNHLY and CDR2 FYNNEI were looked up in the germline V gene. This TCR was recovered from a human donor in a cohort sampled during active COVID-19. The rearranged chain carries TRBV2 and TRBJ2-5; a confident D gene designation cannot be given. Sample: peripheral blood. CDR3 reads: CASIERESETQYF. The nucleotide sequence reads as follows: TGTGCCAGCATCGAGCGTGAGTCTGAGACCCAGTACTTC.